The T cell receptor (beta chain) under discussion was sequenced for a study of blood T cell repertoires in COVID-19. The study assigned cohorts using participant-reported clinical history. The assay was immunoSEQ multiplex PCR, and TCRdb's table has in-frame clones only and misses some. Of about 150,000 clones listed, roughly 88% are singletons. The source of this sequence is a man in his 70s who had been exposed to COVID-19. Specimen: PBMCs or T cells enriched from blood (not recorded which).

The DNA of the CDR3 is TGTGCCAGCAGCAAGACAGCCCTATCTAGTGGCTACACCTTC. Its protein product is CASSKTALSSGYTF. The J gene is TRBJ1-2, the V gene TRBV2; tentatively, D is TRBD1 (5 bases). Germline CDR1 SNHLY, CDR2 FYNNEI. This CDR3 spans 14 amino acids. The ends were cut back, 6 bases at V and 7 bases at J, with 18 bases in the middle.